Presented here are 22 T cell receptor beta chains from one specimen sequenced in a study of CD8+CD57+ T cells in acquired aplastic anemia (dated by TCRdb to the late 2010s). Flow cytometry had shown CD8+CD57+ cell expansion in the patients selected for sequencing. The sequencer listed for this sample is Illumina HiSeq 2000. TCR beta VDJ combination and CDR3 sequence profiling used genomic DNA as the template. TCRdb trimmed public reads at Q25 via fastp, called clones via MiXCR and kept in-frame beta chains. Each entry merges the rows of one CDR3 protein and shows their most common DNA and genes. This sample holds around 290,000 distinct CDR3 sequences; roughly 61% were observed only once. Of the sample, around 1.2% is held by the ten largest clones. The sequenced sample consisted of sorted CD4+, CD8+, or CD8+CD57+ T cells (not recorded which) from PBMCs. The receptors were gathered from a human donor with aplastic anemia.

The chain couples TRBV6-1 to TRBJ1-4, with 9 bases aligning to TRBD1. V shed 4 bases, J shed 7 bases, and the junction held 4 bases outside the gene matches. Germline-derived CDR1 and CDR2 are MNHNS and SASEGT. The CDR3 has 14 residues. CDR3 amino acids: CASSGGQGGEKLFF. CDR3 in DNA: TGTGCCAGCAGTGGGGGACAGGGTGGTGAAAAACTGTTTTTT.

This chain links TRBV7-2 with TRBJ1-6; D call uncertain. This CDR3 has 15 residues. Trimming stripped 1 base from V and 9 bases from J, with 13 bases between. The germline V gene encodes CDR1 SGHTA and CDR2 FQGNSA. CDR3 nucleotide sequence: TGTGCCAGCAGCTTAGGCCTCGAAAGGGCTTCACCCCTCCACTTT. Translating gives CASSLGLERASPLHF.

Concerning this clonotype: Just one base apart from a much larger clone, this may be a read error. The chain combines TRBV5-6 with TRBJ1-3; TRBD1 agrees at 9 bases. The CDR3 spans 16 residues. Per germline, CDR1 SGHDT and CDR2 YYEEEE. In DNA, the CDR3 is TGTGCCAGCAGCCGGGACAGGGCCTTCTCTAGAAACACCATATATTTT. As protein: CASSRDRAFSRNTIYF.

This clonotype was picked up a small number of times. The rearrangement links TRBV6-6 to TRBJ1-5; tentative D call: TRBD1 (6 bases). Trimming took off 6 bases at V and 0 bases at J, with 21 bases between the two ends. Germline values: CDR1 MNHNY, CDR2 SVGAGI (reference sequence). The CDR3 spans 18 residues. The DNA for the CDR3 is TGTGCCAGCAGCCCAGACTCCCAGGGGATTTTTAGCAATCAGCCCCAGCATTTT. It translates to CASSPDSQGIFSNQPQHF.

This chain connects TRBV5-1 to TRBJ2-7, with 11 bases lining up with TRBD2. From germline, CDR1 is SGHRS and CDR2 YFSETQ. Losses at the gene ends were 3 bases for V and 0 bases for J; bases not matched to a gene: 2. CDR3 length equals 15 residues. This chain's CDR3 is CASSSGLAVSYEQYF. CDR3 DNA sequence: TGCGCCAGCAGCTCGGGACTAGCGGTCTCCTACGAGCAGTACTTC.

The chain employs TRBV20-1 and TRBJ2-3; no firm D call. V dropped 6 bases and J dropped 11 bases, with 24 bases sitting between them. Germline V CDR1 and CDR2: DFQATT, SNEGSKA (reference sequence). This CDR3 is built from 14 residues. CDR3 nucleotides: TGCAGTGCGTGCCCCACCGGAAGACGGAATGAGCAGTATTTT. It specifies CSACPTGRRNEQYF.

This clonotype has ten or more counts. The J gene is TRBJ1-1, the V gene TRBV14, with a weak D call TRBD1 (6 bases). The V end was cut by 1 base, the J end by 4 bases, with 16 bases between. This CDR3 is 16 amino acids long. The V gene's germline CDR1 is SGHDN and CDR2 FVKESK. CDR3 sequence (DNA): TGTGCCAGCAGCCAAGGTCGATGGGACACCCTCACTGAAGCTTTCTTT. Translated: CASSQGRWDTLTEAFF.

This chain uses TRBV7-3 with TRBJ2-7, with a tentative D call TRBD2 (6 bases). The CDR3 runs 16 residues. Germline CDR1 is SGHTA and CDR2 is FQGTGA. Trimming pared 5 bases from V and 6 bases from J, leaving 23 bases between. CDR3 protein: CASSAAGSGALLEQYF. The CDR3 DNA reads TGTGCCAGCAGCGCAGCCGGTAGCGGAGCCCTCCTCGAGCAGTACTTC. The variable domain in full, completed from reference TRBV7-3 and TRBJ2-7, reads GAGVSQTPSNKVTEKGKYVELRCDPISGHTALYWYRQSLGQGPEFLIYFQGTGAADDSGLPNDRFFAVRPEGSVSTLKIQRTERGDSAVYLCASSAAGSGALLEQYFGPGTRLTVT.

This chain connects TRBV20-1 to TRBJ1-2; the D is unclear. This CDR3 is built from 10 residues. With 0 bases removed from V and 7 bases from J, the gap between germline ends came to 3 bases. Germline loops: CDR1 DFQATT, CDR2 SNEGSKA (reference sequence). The CDR3 DNA reads as TGCAGTGCTAGAGAGAGTGGCTACACCTTC. It specifies CSARESGYTF.

This clonotype showed up just once. No conserved phenylalanine or tryptophan is present at the end of the CDR3, so a read error is the likely explanation. The chain is built from TRBV5-1 and TRBJ2-7, with TRBD1 as a possible D gene (6 bases). This CDR3 region has 15 residues. Trimming stripped 0 bases from V and 4 bases from J, with 14 bases between. Germline assignment: CDR1 SGHRS and CDR2 YFSETQ. The CDR3 reads CASSLDDRSTYEQYL. The CDR3 DNA reads TGCGCCAGCAGCTTGGATGACAGGTCAACATACGAGCAGTACTTA.

The chain employs TRBV5-5 and TRBJ2-5; 7 bases line up with TRBD1. The CDR3 extends over 16 amino acids. Trimming removed 1 base from V and 2 bases from J; junction bases left unmatched: 8. Germline V gene data show CDR1 as SGHKS and CDR2 as YYEKEE (reference sequence). The CDR3 bases are TGTGCCAGCAGCTTGCCCCTGACAGGGCGACAAGAGACCCAGTACTTC. As protein: CASSLPLTGRQETQYF.

The rearrangement uses TRBV6-5 and TRBJ2-3; D is unresolved. CDR1 and CDR2 from the germline V gene are MNHEY and SVGAGI. V lost 6 bases and J 5 bases, leaving 12 bases between the germline ends. The CDR3 has 13 residues. In DNA, the CDR3 is TGTGCCAGCAGCCCCCTATCCGAAGATACGCAGTATTTT. Translated, it gives CASSPLSEDTQYF.

This clonotype was seen ten or more times. V is TRBV9 and J is TRBJ1-4; TRBD1 agrees at 7 bases. The CDR3 loop spans 15 amino acids. Germline lookup yields CDR1 SGDLS and CDR2 YYNGEE. V was pared by 4 bases and J by 7 bases, with 10 bases of the junction left unmatched. The CDR3 DNA is TGTGCCAGCAGCACCTCTCCGACAGGGCGTGAAAAACTGTTTTTT. It codes for CASSTSPTGREKLFF.

The rearrangement joins TRBV12-3 or TRBV12-4 to TRBJ1-2; D is possibly TRBD1 (5 bases). V was trimmed by 0 bases and J by 0 bases, leaving 14 bases between them. This CDR3 region has 17 residues. The CDR3 here is CASSLAVAGPSNYGYTF. As DNA, the CDR3 is TGTGCCAGCAGTTTAGCAGTAGCGGGACCCTCTAACTATGGCTACACCTTC.

At least ten counts were recorded for this clonotype. A read error may produce the germline difference seen at one junction end. The genes are TRBV2 and TRBJ2-3; the match to TRBD2 covers 13 bases. Germline CDR1 SNHLY, CDR2 FYNNEI. The CDR3 extends over 14 amino acids. In DNA, the CDR3 is TGTGCCAGCAGTGGGACAGAAGTGGGGACTAGCGGGACGTTT. It translates to CASSGTEVGTSGTF.

This clonotype was detected only once. The chain joins TRBV24-1 to TRBJ2-1; the match to TRBD2 covers 13 bases. The germline gives CDR1 KGHDR, CDR2 SFDVKD. V was clipped by 5 bases and J by 4 bases; unmatched bases: 10. The CDR3 has 18 residues. The CDR3: CATSGRGTSGDAYNEQFF. DNA for the CDR3: TGTGCCACCAGTGGGAGAGGGACTAGCGGGGATGCATACAATGAGCAGTTCTTC.

The chain recombines TRBV20-1 with TRBJ1-1; D uncertain. The CDR3 has 12 amino acids. The V gene's germline CDR1 is DFQATT and CDR2 SNEGSKA (reference sequence). Trimming stripped 3 bases from V and 10 bases from J, with 15 bases between. The CDR3 coding sequence is TGCAGTGCTAGTATGGAACCAGCTAGAGCTTTCTTT. Translated: CSASMEPARAFF.

The rearrangement uses TRBV20-1 and TRBJ2-5, with 9 bases aligning to TRBD2. Germline V gene sequence: CDR1 DFQATT, CDR2 SNEGSKA (reference sequence). This CDR3 comprises 14 residues. V lost 4 bases and J lost 5; bases outside the gene matches: 8. The CDR3 is CSATRAGGPETQYF. CDR3 nucleotides: TGCAGTGCTACTCGAGCGGGAGGCCCTGAGACCCAGTACTTC.

This chain uses TRBV19 with TRBJ2-7, with 7 bases that match TRBD1. V lost 6 bases and J lost 6; bases outside the gene matches: 8. Germline V lookup: CDR1 LNHDA, CDR2 SQIVND (reference sequence). This CDR3 has 13 amino acids. As DNA, the CDR3 is TGTGCCAGTAGGGAGACAGGGTCGGGCGAGCAGTACTTC. This gives the protein CASRETGSGEQYF.

This chain uses TRBV7-2 with TRBJ1-1; no firm D call. The CDR3 extends over 13 amino acids. V dropped 7 bases and J dropped 5 bases, with 14 bases sitting between them. CDR1 is SGHTA and CDR2 is FQGNSA in the germline V gene. CDR3 protein: CASTLSGGTEAFF. CDR3 DNA: TGTGCCAGCACCCTGTCGGGAGGGACTGAAGCTTTCTTT.

V usage is TRBV7-9 and J usage is TRBJ2-7; 9 bases are shared with TRBD1. The CDR3 is 15 residues long. Germline values: CDR1 SEHNR, CDR2 FQNEAQ (reference sequence). V shed 0 bases and J 6 bases; nucleotides not matched to a gene: 6. The CDR3 coding sequence is TGTGCCAGCAGCTTAGCCGGGACAGGGCGCGTCGAGCAGTACTTC. Translating it yields CASSLAGTGRVEQYF.

In this sample, this clonotype turned up many times. The chain links TRBV12-3 or TRBV12-4 to TRBJ2-5; tentative D call: TRBD1 (6 bases). Trimming removed 5 bases at V and 1 base at J, with 8 bases between. The CDR3 spans 13 residues. The CDR3 nucleotides are TGTGCCAGCAGTAGGGACATCCAAGAGACCCAGTACTTC. Protein: CASSRDIQETQYF.